These T cell receptor beta chains were read from a single sample in a study of neoadjuvant anti-PD-1 for oral cavity cancer. Only in-frame clones appear in the TCRdb table, and some are missing; sequencing was by immunoSEQ multiplex PCR. Of about 39,000 clones in the sample, roughly 77% were seen once. This specimen consisted of PBMCs, obtained after nivolumab (anti-PD-1) treatment. These receptors were obtained from a person aged 40-85 years with oral cavity squamous cell carcinoma. The CDR3 runs from the conserved cysteine through the conserved F or W. Each record gives: J gene, V gene, D gene, clone size, CDR3 protein, CDR3 DNA. The D gene is left open where the match is weak. Size is stated for part of the rows, as once, few or many counts, or as a class when the clone is expanded.

TRBJ1-2 | TRBV5-5 | - | - | CASSLQVISPERDGYTF | TGTGCCAGCAGCTTACAGGTTATTTCGCCTGAGCGGGATGGCTACACCTTC
TRBJ1-1 | TRBV7-8 | - | - | CASSFKDSNTEAFF | TGTGCCAGCAGCTTTAAAGACTCGAACACTGAAGCTTTCTTT
TRBJ1-2 | TRBV5-1 | - | - | CASGPGASYGYTF | TGCGCCAGCGGCCCGGGAGCCTCCTATGGCTACACCTTC
TRBJ1-2 | TRBV6-5 | - | - | CASSYSETTGYTF | TGTGCCAGCAGTTACTCGGAAACCACCGGCTACACCTTC
TRBJ1-1 | TRBV9 | - | - | CASSSRTWLDPEAFF | TGTGCCAGCAGCTCTCGGACCTGGCTGGACCCTGAAGCTTTCTTT
TRBJ1-4 | TRBV4-2 | - | - | CASSQDGQREEKLFF | TGTGCCAGCAGCCAAGATGGACAGAGGGAGGAAAAACTGTTTTTT
TRBJ1-1 | TRBV6-6 | - | - | CASSPNTEAFF | TGTGCCAGCAGCCCCAACACTGAAGCTTTCTTT
TRBJ1-1 | TRBV5-1 | - | - | CASSLVGLGGRDTEAFF | TGCGCCAGCAGCTTGGTTGGACTAGGGGGGAGAGACACTGAAGCTTTCTTT
TRBJ1-2 | TRBV27 | TRBD1 | - | CASSPRTGMSYGYTF | TGTGCCAGCAGTCCTCGGACAGGAATGAGCTATGGCTACACCTTC
TRBJ2-2 | TRBV5-4 | - | once | CASSQITRTGELFF | TGTGCCAGCAGCCAAATAACCCGGACCGGGGAGCTGTTTTTT
TRBJ1-4 | TRBV5-1 | - | - | CASSLGRAVEKLFF | TGCGCCAGCAGCTTGGGCAGGGCCGTCGAAAAACTGTTTTTT
TRBJ2-2 | TRBV9 | - | - | CASSVDVSNRGTGELFF | TGTGCCAGCAGCGTAGACGTGTCTAACAGAGGCACCGGGGAGCTGTTTTTT
TRBJ1-1 | TRBV28 | - | - | CASTTPRAWEAFF | TGTGCCAGCACCACACCCAGGGCCTGGGAAGCTTTCTTT
TRBJ1-6 | TRBV6-5 | - | once | CASSSTSGNSPLHF | TGTGCCAGCAGTTCGACCTCAGGGAATTCACCCCTCCACTTT
TRBJ1-5 | TRBV7-9 | - | - | CASSLAGDSNQPQHF | TGTGCCAGCAGCTTAGCGGGGGATAGCAATCAGCCCCAGCATTTT
TRBJ1-4 | TRBV5-1 | - | - | CASSLDTTNEKLFF | TGCGCCAGCAGCTTGGACACAACTAATGAAAAACTGTTTTTT
TRBJ1-1 | TRBV19 | TRBD1 | - | CATSIDYRGNEAFF | TGTGCCACCAGTATCGATTACAGGGGAAACGAAGCTTTCTTT
TRBJ2-7 | TRBV2 | TRBD1 | once | CASGGQGSYEQYF | TGTGCCAGCGGAGGACAGGGCTCCTACGAGCAGTACTTC